The 18 T cell receptor beta chains presented below share a single source sample, sequenced in a study of CD8 T cells in ankylosing spondylitis. TCRdb used MiXCR to reprocess the 5' RACE reads, holding one entry per CDR3 protein. The table includes a few hundred thousand distinct CDR3 sequences, about 18% detected once. Sequencing used blood, either unsorted or a sorted T cell fraction (not recorded which). Receptors originate from a male donor with ankylosing spondylitis or in good health (not recorded which).

There are a few counts of this clonotype. The chain joins TRBV5-1 to TRBJ2-7, with D perhaps matching TRBD1 or TRBD2 (5 bases each). The CDR3 is 15 amino acids. Trimming took off 0 bases at V and 3 bases at J, with 13 bases between the two ends. Germline loops: CDR1 SGHRS, CDR2 YFSETQ. This CDR3 is CASSLVWGYSYEQYF. The DNA of the CDR3 is TGCGCCAGCAGCTTGGTGTGGGGGTATAGCTACGAGCAGTACTTC.

The chain has TRBV2 and TRBJ2-2; the D call may be TRBD1 or TRBD2 (6 bases each). Per the germline V gene, CDR1 is SNHLY and CDR2 is FYNNEI. This CDR3 contains 15 residues. The V end lost 4 bases, the J end lost 6 bases, and 15 bases lay between the germline ends. The CDR3 loop reads CASSGGAAIAGELFF. The CDR3 DNA sequence: TGTGCCAGCAGTGGGGGGGCGGCAATCGCCGGGGAGCTGTTTTTT.

This chain links TRBV5-1 with TRBJ2-5; 8 nucleotides line up with TRBD2. The V segment lost 0 bases and the J segment 4 bases; nucleotides outside the gene matches: 2. CDR3 length: 14 amino acids. From germline, CDR1 is SGHRS and CDR2 YFSETQ. The CDR3 DNA reads as TGCGCCAGCAGCTTGGAGCTAGCGGGAGAGACCCAGTACTTC. Translating it yields CASSLELAGETQYF.

The CDR3 reads CASSPDWDEQFF. The CDR3 nucleotides are TGTGCCAGCAGTCCCGATTGGGATGAGCAGTTCTTC. This chain connects TRBV7-8 to TRBJ2-1; D is undetermined. The V gene's germline CDR1 is SGHVS and CDR2 FQNEAQ. The CDR3 is 12 residues long. The V and J ends lost 6 bases and 8 bases respectively, with 11 bases between them.

The chain is built from TRBV12-3 or TRBV12-4 and TRBJ1-3; maybe TRBD1 (5 bases). With 2 bases removed from V and 3 bases from J, the gap between germline ends came to 11 bases. The CDR3 runs to 15 residues. The CDR3 region is CASSLQGPYGNTIYF. In nucleotides, the CDR3 is TGTGCCAGCAGTTTACAGGGCCCCTATGGAAACACCATATATTTT.

This clonotype has a handful of counts. The chain links TRBV10-3 to TRBJ2-3; possible D gene TRBD1, 6 bases. Between the trimmed V and J ends, which lost 9 bases and 2 bases, there was a span of 12 bases. The CDR3 length is 13 residues. Germline-derived CDR1 and CDR2 are ENHRY and SYGVKD. The CDR3 bases are TGTGCCATTAGGACAGACGACACAGATACGCAGTATTTT. Translation gives CAIRTDDTDTQYF.

This clonotype was detected a few times. The chain links TRBV20-1 to TRBJ2-7; 8 nucleotides line up with TRBD2. With V trimmed by 0 bases and J by 2 bases, 6 bases remained unmatched. The CDR3 has 15 amino acids. Germline V lookup: CDR1 DFQATT, CDR2 SNEGSKA (reference sequence). This chain's CDR3 is CSARDYAGGAYEQYF. CDR3 bases: TGCAGTGCTAGAGATTACGCGGGAGGAGCCTACGAGCAGTACTTC.

The rearrangement joins TRBV12-3 or TRBV12-4 to TRBJ2-6; TRBD1 or TRBD2 may be the D gene (5 bases each). Deletions cut 1 base from V and 4 bases from J, with 17 bases between. CDR3 length: 18 residues. The CDR3 loop is CASSLGDGLSQGANVLTF. The CDR3 nucleotides are TGTGCCAGCAGTTTAGGGGACGGCCTTTCCCAGGGGGCCAACGTCCTGACTTTC.

V usage is TRBV6-1 and J usage is TRBJ2-1, with 9 bases that match TRBD2. V gave up 4 bases and J gave up 5 bases; unmatched junction bases: 12. Germline loops: CDR1 MNHNS, CDR2 SASEGT. The CDR3 has 17 amino acids. The CDR3 nucleotides are TGTGCCAGCAGTGGTTCCAAGAGCGGGAGGAGCAACAATGAGCAGTTCTTC. It is translated as CASSGSKSGRSNNEQFF.

This clonotype occurred a few times. The rearrangement links TRBV2 to TRBJ2-7; TRBD2 matches 7 bases. J gave up 5 bases and V 2 bases, and 6 bases lay outside the gene matches. The CDR3 totals 14 residues. Germline lookup yields CDR1 SNHLY and CDR2 FYNNEI. CDR3 bases: TGTGCCAGCAGTGAATCGGGGGGTTGGAACGAGCAGTACTTC. Its protein product is CASSESGGWNEQYF. The whole variable domain, filled in from reference TRBV2 and TRBJ2-7, reads EPEVTQTPSHQVTQMGQEVILRCVPISNHLYFYWYRQILGQKVEFLVSFYNNEISEKSEIFDDQFSVERPDGSNFTLKIRSTKLEDSAMYFCASSESGGWNEQYFGPGTRLTVT.

The V gene is TRBV25-1, the J gene TRBJ2-7, with D unresolved. The CDR3 sequence is 13 residues long. Between the trimmed V and J ends, which lost 5 bases and 3 bases, there was a span of 11 bases. Germline CDR1 reads MGHDK; CDR2 reads SYGVNS. The CDR3 spells CASSPRLDYEQYF. The CDR3 DNA is TGTGCCAGCAGTCCCCGACTGGACTACGAGCAGTACTTC.

The chain employs TRBV28 and TRBJ1-1, with TRBD1 as a possible D gene (6 bases). V lost 3 bases to trimming and J lost 3 bases, with 11 bases between them. Germline V gene data show CDR1 as MDHEN and CDR2 as SYDVKM. This CDR3 region has 14 residues. Written as DNA, the CDR3 is TGTGCCAGCAGTTTTAGGCAGGGGTACACTGAAGCTTTCTTT. It yields the protein CASSFRQGYTEAFF.

The table lists this clonotype with a few counts. The chain links TRBV2 to TRBJ2-7; TRBD1 matches at 7 bases. Germline CDR1 SNHLY, CDR2 FYNNEI. This CDR3 is 13 amino acids long. The J segment lost 4 bases and the V segment lost 10 bases, leaving 10 bases of the junction unmatched. This CDR3 reads CATKGTVEYEQYF. DNA of the CDR3: TGTGCCACAAAAGGGACAGTTGAGTACGAGCAGTACTTC.

This clonotype was picked up many times. The gene calls are TRBV6-4 and TRBJ2-3, with TRBD2 identical over 10 bases. The CDR3 totals 15 residues. Trimming took 4 bases from V and 0 from J; bases not matched to a gene: 1. Germline V gene sequence: CDR1 MRHNA, CDR2 SNTAGT. The CDR3 here is CASSATSGSTDTQYF. The DNA of the CDR3 is TGTGCCAGCAGTGCGACTAGCGGGAGCACAGATACGCAGTATTTT.

DNA for the CDR3: TGTGCCAGCAGCGCCGGGACTAGCAGCCAGTACGAGCAGTACTTC. Translating it yields CASSAGTSSQYEQYF. J is TRBJ2-7 and V is TRBV9; 9 bases fit TRBD2. This CDR3 comprises 15 residues. Germline V CDR1 and CDR2: SGDLS, YYNGEE. V was clipped by 3 bases and J by 4 bases; unmatched bases: 8.

This clonotype has a count of ten or more. The chain recombines TRBV27 with TRBJ2-7; D perhaps matches TRBD1 (6 bases). Germline V CDR1 and CDR2: MNHEY, SMNVEV (reference sequence). The CDR3 runs 14 residues. V lost 5 bases and J 3 bases, leaving 14 bases between the germline ends. CDR3 in amino acids: CASSASIRGYEQYF. As DNA, the CDR3 is TGTGCCAGCAGTGCTTCCATCAGGGGCTACGAGCAGTACTTC.

As for this clonotype: This may stem from a read error, because a much larger clone lies one nucleotide away. The CDR3 sequence: CASSRNGESSYEQYF. CDR3 in DNA: TGCGCCAGCAGCCGAAACGGGGAAAGCTCCTACGAGCAGTACTTC. The J gene is TRBJ2-7, the V gene TRBV4-1, with D possibly matching TRBD2 (5 bases). Looked up from germline, CDR1 is MGHRA and CDR2 is YSYEKL. CDR3 length: 15 residues. V gave up 4 bases and J gave up 0 bases, with 13 bases separating them.

This clonotype was observed a handful of times. An end of the junction differs from the germline gene, which may be a read error. J is TRBJ2-2 and V is TRBV7-6; D not certain. The CDR3 is made up of 16 amino acids. Germline CDR1 and CDR2: SGHVS and FNYEAQ. CDR3 protein: CASSSPGSSITRELFF. Here the CDR3 DNA reads TGTGCCAGCAGCTCCCCCGGCTCTTCAATCACCCGGGAGCTGTTTTTT.